The 12 T cell receptor beta chains reported below all come from one sample, sequenced in a study of CD8+CD57+ T cells in acquired aplastic anemia. It was genomic DNA that served as the template for profiling TCR beta VDJ and CDR3. TCRdb itself ran the reads through MiXCR, one entry per CDR3 protein. The repertoire includes 350,000 to 450,000 distinct CDR3 sequences, 65% to 80% of them detected once, and approximately 4% sits in the top ten. The specimen sequenced was sorted CD4+, CD8+, or CD8+CD57+ T cells (not recorded which) from PBMCs. Receptors were obtained from a human donor in good health, serving as a control.

J is TRBJ1-2 and V is TRBV7-9; D gene ambiguous. Trimming took off 7 bases at V and 14 bases at J, with 29 bases between the two ends. The CDR3 is made up of 15 amino acids. Looked up from germline, CDR1 is SEHNR and CDR2 is FQNEAQ (reference sequence). In nucleotides, the CDR3 is TGTGCCAGCACAGCCCCATCACCCACAGATACGCAGTATACCTTC. It encodes CASTAPSPTDTQYTF.

This CDR3 reads CASSLRGESSYEQYV. The CDR3 region has the DNA TGTGCCAGTAGCCTACGGGGGGAGAGCTCCTACGAGCAGTACGTC. This chain uses TRBV19 with TRBJ2-7, with 7 bases matching TRBD2. The CDR3 contains 15 residues. V dropped 6 bases and J dropped 0; count of bases not matched to a gene: 8. Per the germline V gene, CDR1 is LNHDA and CDR2 is SQIVND (reference sequence).

This clonotype came up many times. This chain links TRBV30 with TRBJ1-6, with a tentative D call TRBD1 (5 bases). The CDR3 is made up of 16 amino acids. V was cut by 0 bases and J by 7 bases, with 16 bases left in between. Germline lookup yields CDR1 GTSNPN and CDR2 SVGIG (reference sequence). CDR3 nucleotides: TGTGCCTGGAGTGTTACGCAGGGAACGCGGAATTCACCCCTCCACTTT. Protein: CAWSVTQGTRNSPLHF.

The chain couples TRBV18 to TRBJ2-5, with unresolved D. The CDR3 is 12 residues long. Germline V CDR1 and CDR2: KGHSH, LQKENI. V lost 1 base and J lost 5, with 5 bases in between. The CDR3 spells CASSPLEETQYF. The CDR3 DNA follows: TGTGCCAGCTCACCACTGGAGGAGACCCAGTACTTC.

The rearrangement joins TRBV7-2 to TRBJ1-3; D remains ambiguous. Trimming took 2 bases from V and 3 from J, leaving 11 bases between them. This CDR3 has 15 residues. Germline V gene sequence: CDR1 SGHTA, CDR2 FQGNSA. CDR3 region: CASSLRNENGNTIYF. The CDR3 bases are TGTGCCAGCAGCTTACGGAATGAGAATGGAAACACCATATATTTT.

This clonotype was observed a few times. J is TRBJ2-3 and V is TRBV10-1; 9 bases map to TRBD1. The V gene end was trimmed by 5 bases and the J gene end by 0 bases; junction bases not matched to a gene: 3. The CDR3 length is 15 residues. Per the germline V gene, CDR1 is WNHNN and CDR2 is SYGVQD (reference sequence). CDR3 sequence (DNA): TGCGCCAGCAGTACCGGGACAGGGAGCACAGATACGCAGTATTTT. Protein product: CASSTGTGSTDTQYF.

A word on this clonotype: The junction and the germline gene differ at one end; a read error may be behind it. The V gene is TRBV5-1, the J gene TRBJ2-7; D is possibly TRBD2 (6 bases). CDR1 SGHRS and CDR2 YFSETQ come from the germline V gene. The length of the CDR3 is 15 residues. CDR3 nucleotides: TGTGCCAGCAGCTACCGGGCGCGGGGCGACTACGAGCAGTACTTC. Amino acid sequence: CASSYRARGDYEQYF.

Comments on this clonotype: The limits of the CDR3 on the DNA are not certain, so only TCRdb's listed CDR3 is given. This rearrangement joins TRBV19 to TRBJ2-7; the table's D call, TRBD2, was not checked against the DNA. Germline values: CDR1 LNHDA, CDR2 SQIVND (reference sequence). A total of 16 residues make up the CDR3, ends included. The CDR3: CASSIARQVPYGYTFV.

This clonotype has at least ten counts. V is TRBV29-1 and J is TRBJ2-1; 10 bases line up with TRBD2. J lost 6 bases, V lost 5 bases, and 7 bases had no gene match. Germline V gene lookup returns CDR1 SQVTM and CDR2 ANQGSEA. The CDR3 has 14 residues. The CDR3 reads CSVIKLAGSNEQFF. In nucleotides, the CDR3 is TGCAGCGTTATAAAACTAGCGGGGAGCAATGAGCAGTTCTTC.

The chain recombines TRBV20-1 with TRBJ1-1, with D possibly being TRBD1 (6 bases). V dropped 6 bases and J dropped 11 bases, with 19 bases sitting between them. CDR3 length equals 12 residues. From germline, CDR1 is DFQATT and CDR2 SNEGSKA (reference sequence). The CDR3 sequence: CSARGLDNYAFF. The CDR3 DNA sequence: TGCAGTGCCAGGGGCTTAGACAACTATGCTTTCTTT.

This chain uses TRBV24-1 with TRBJ2-7, with unresolved D. Germline V CDR1 and CDR2: KGHDR, SFDVKD. The CDR3 has 16 amino acids. Trimming removed 3 bases from V and 3 bases from J, with 17 bases in between. CDR3 sequence reads: CATSDVLIGRIYEQYF. The CDR3 DNA reads as TGTGCCACCAGTGATGTTTTGATCGGACGGATCTACGAGCAGTACTTC.

In this sample, this clonotype turned up many times. The DNA is left out, because the CDR3 cannot be placed on it with certainty; the CDR3 is given as TCRdb lists it. The chain couples TRBV6-5 to TRBJ1-4; the DNA was not used to check the table's D call, TRBD1. The germline CDR1 and CDR2 sequences are MNHEY and SVGAGI. Ends included, the CDR3 has 14 residues. CDR3 in amino acids: CASKLRAGGEKLFF.